The subject of this entry is one T cell receptor beta chain. This entry comes from a study of blood T cell repertoires in COVID-19. At the level of the study: The United States, Italy and Spain supplied acute and convalescent COVID-19 samples. T cells, B-cell-depleted T cells, or PBMCs provided the cDNA or gDNA that served as material.

Enrollees, about 18 to 95 years old, lived in 25 or so US areas. Each participant's cohort was designated according to participant-reported clinical history. Clones were read by immunoSEQ multiplex PCR, and TCRdb kept only the in-frame ones, dropping some. The sample consists of some 300,000 clones, 90% of them appearing once. Germline values: CDR1 LNHDA, CDR2 SQIVND (reference sequence). This CDR3 contains 14 residues. Trimming removed 6 bases at V and 7 bases at J, with 16 bases between. The gene calls are TRBV19 and TRBJ1-5; maybe TRBD1 (6 bases). The sequence was obtained from a woman aged 18-30 years with acute COVID-19. The sample comprised PBMCs or T cells enriched from blood (not recorded which). The chain's CDR3 is CASSPGRGIQPQHF. In DNA form, the CDR3 reads TGTGCCAGTAGCCCGGGAAGGGGGATCCAGCCCCAGCATTTT.